The 22 T cell receptor beta chains reported below all come from one sample, sequenced in a study of T-cell memory formation after mild COVID-19. MiXCR, run by TCRdb on the 5' RACE reads, gives a single entry per CDR3 protein. The repertoire consists of 300,000 to 350,000 distinct CDR3 sequences, with about 13% occurring once and the leading ten covering over 20%. Input material: PBMCs or a T cell subset sorted from them (not recorded which). The receptors here all came from a man younger than 35 who had mild COVID-19 (a few samples of this study predate the infection). Cell type and time point are not known.

The chain recombines TRBV7-2 with TRBJ2-1; a possible D gene is TRBD1 (5 bases). CDR1 SGHTA and CDR2 FQGNSA come from the germline V gene. V dropped 5 bases and J dropped 10 bases, with 24 bases sitting between them. The CDR3 spans 16 residues. CDR3 protein: CASSRGLSVGALEQFF. CDR3 DNA sequence: TGTGCCAGCAGCCGCGGCTTAAGCGTTGGGGCATTGGAGCAGTTCTTC. The entire variable domain, with the rest obtained from reference TRBV7-2 and TRBJ2-1, is as follows: GAGVSQSPSNKVTEKGKDVELRCDPISGHTALYWYRQSLGQGLEFLIYFQGNSAPDKSGLPSDRFSAERTGGSVSTLTIQRTQQEDSAVYLCASSRGLSVGALEQFFGPGTRLTVL.

V is TRBV18 and J is TRBJ2-7; tentatively, D is TRBD1 (6 bases). V dropped 1 base and J dropped 7 bases, with 11 bases sitting between them. Germline V lookup: CDR1 KGHSH, CDR2 LQKENI. This CDR3 comprises 13 residues. The CDR3 loop reads CASSPRGPGEQYV. The CDR3 DNA follows: TGTGCCAGCTCACCACGGGGGCCGGGGGAGCAGTACGTC.

This clonotype has a handful of counts. The chain couples TRBV7-8 to TRBJ1-1; no clear D. Germline lookup yields CDR1 SGHVS and CDR2 FQNEAQ. Trimming cost V 3 bases and J 9 bases, with 29 bases left between them. The CDR3 spans 18 residues. The CDR3 nucleotides read TGTGCCAGCAGCTTCCCGGGCCGAAATGTCATGTGGTTGGAAAAAGCTTTCTTT. Translated, it gives CASSFPGRNVMWLEKAFF.

This clonotype was found a few times. This rearrangement joins TRBV6-1 to TRBJ1-6; 8 bases align to TRBD1. The CDR3 consists of 16 residues. The V and J ends lost 7 bases and 7 bases, in that order; junction bases with no gene match: 12. Germline CDR1 and CDR2: MNHNS and SASEGT. CDR3: CASKLDRGSRNSPLHF. The CDR3 bases are TGTGCCAGCAAACTCGACAGGGGCTCGAGGAATTCACCCCTCCACTTT.

This clonotype was seen a handful of times. The rearrangement joins TRBV6-5 to TRBJ2-7; weak D call: TRBD2 (5 bases). CDR3 length: 14 residues. V was trimmed by 2 bases and J by 1 base, leaving 9 bases between them. Germline V gene lookup returns CDR1 MNHEY and CDR2 SVGAGI. The CDR3 sequence is CASSYEGSSYEQYF. DNA of the CDR3: TGTGCCAGCAGTTACGAGGGTTCGTCCTACGAGCAGTACTTC.

V gene TRBV12-3 or TRBV12-4 combines with J gene TRBJ2-7; TRBD1 aligns across 8 bases. V was pared by 2 bases and J by 2 bases, with 5 bases of the junction left unmatched. The length of the CDR3 is 15 residues. The CDR3 loop is CASSLRVRGPYEQYF. CDR3 nucleotide sequence: TGTGCCAGCAGTTTAAGGGTCAGGGGGCCCTACGAGCAGTACTTC.

The chain carries TRBV11-3 and TRBJ2-2, with no clear D. CDR3 size: 14 residues. Germline CDR1 SGHNT, CDR2 YENEEA. With 1 base removed from V and 5 bases from J, the gap between germline ends came to 8 bases. The CDR3 DNA reads as TGTGCCAGCAGCTTAGTATCCGGGACCGGGGAGCTGTTTTTT. It specifies CASSLVSGTGELFF.

V gene TRBV3-1 combines with J gene TRBJ2-7; 8 nucleotides agree with TRBD2. Germline CDR1 is LGHDT and CDR2 is YNNKEL (reference sequence). J gave up 1 base and V 4 bases, and 6 bases lay outside the gene matches. The CDR3 has 15 amino acids. The CDR3 nucleotides read TGTGCCAGCAGCCCCACGGGGGGGCCATCCTACGAGCAGTACGTC. Protein: CASSPTGGPSYEQYV.

This clonotype was detected only a few times. The chain couples TRBV4-3 to TRBJ2-5; D is unclear. The CDR3 has 15 amino acids. The V and J ends lost 0 bases and 2 bases respectively, with 10 bases between them. Germline values: CDR1 LGHNA, CDR2 YSLEER. Here the CDR3 reads CASSQDRRRQETQYF. Written as DNA, the CDR3 is TGCGCCAGCAGCCAAGACAGACGCCGGCAAGAGACCCAGTACTTC.

The chain is built from TRBV18 and TRBJ2-4; unclear D gene. Germline loops: CDR1 KGHSH, CDR2 LQKENI. Trimming left V 2 bases short and J 0 bases short, with 5 bases between. The CDR3 runs 14 residues. Here the CDR3 reads CASSPDQAKNIQYF. CDR3 DNA sequence: TGTGCCAGCTCACCAGACCAAGCCAAAAACATTCAGTACTTC.

This rearrangement joins TRBV7-9 to TRBJ1-2, with TRBD1 matching 8 bases. Per the germline V gene, CDR1 is SEHNR and CDR2 is FQNEAQ (reference sequence). The V gene end was trimmed by 5 bases and the J gene end by 2 bases; junction bases not matched to a gene: 4. The CDR3 length is 14 residues. The CDR3 DNA is TGTGCCAGCAGCGGGACAGGACGGAACTATGGCTACACCTTC. It specifies CASSGTGRNYGYTF.

This clonotype appeared a few times. The chain carries TRBV2 and TRBJ1-1, with 7 bases matching TRBD1. This CDR3 comprises 13 residues. V shed 5 bases and J 10 bases; nucleotides not matched to a gene: 10. Germline loops: CDR1 SNHLY, CDR2 FYNNEI. CDR3 protein: CASSFQGQGGAFF. The CDR3 region has the DNA TGTGCCAGCAGTTTCCAAGGCCAGGGGGGAGCTTTCTTT.

This clonotype was picked up a small number of times. The J gene is TRBJ2-1, the V gene TRBV11-1; no definite D call. V lost 3 bases and J 5 bases, leaving 11 bases between the germline ends. Germline values: CDR1 SGHAT, CDR2 FQDESV (reference sequence). The CDR3 sequence is 14 residues long. The CDR3 nucleotides read TGTGCCAGCAGCTTTCAAACGGCAGACAATGAGCAGTTCTTC. It codes for CASSFQTADNEQFF.

The sample holds many counts of this clonotype. The chain employs TRBV4-1 and TRBJ1-1; D gene ambiguous. The CDR3 extends over 15 amino acids. Trimming removed 1 base at V and 3 bases at J, with 12 bases between. The germline V gene encodes CDR1 MGHRA and CDR2 YSYEKL. The CDR3 nucleotides read TGCGCCAGCAGCCAAGGTCGGAACTGGGACACTGAAGCTTTCTTT. It encodes CASSQGRNWDTEAFF.

This clonotype was found many times. The chain couples TRBV4-2 to TRBJ2-5; 7 nucleotides agree with TRBD1. V lost 5 bases, J lost 1 base, and 10 bases stayed unmatched. The CDR3 is made up of 16 amino acids. The V gene's germline CDR1 is LGHNA and CDR2 YNFKEQ. The CDR3 protein is CASSTVGPGGQETQYF. DNA for the CDR3: TGTGCCAGCAGCACCGTTGGGCCAGGGGGCCAAGAGACCCAGTACTTC.

The chain joins TRBV4-2 to TRBJ2-1, with 9 bases identical to TRBD2. The germline V gene has CDR1 LGHNA and CDR2 YNFKEQ. The CDR3 sequence is 16 residues long. Trimming cost V 4 bases and J 6 bases; bases outside gene matches: 10. The CDR3 bases are TGTGCCAGCAGCCGCGAGGGGCGGGGGGGCAGCAATGAGCAGTTCTTC. Translation: CASSREGRGGSNEQFF.

This clonotype was seen a handful of times. This chain links TRBV6-5 with TRBJ2-5; TRBD2 matches 10 bases. This CDR3 spans 15 amino acids. Germline V gene lookup returns CDR1 MNHEY and CDR2 SVGAGI. V lost 8 bases and J lost 5; bases outside the gene matches: 11. The CDR3 DNA follows: TGTGCCAGCGGACACGAAGCGGGGGGGTATGAGACCCAGTACTTC. Translation gives CASGHEAGGYETQYF.

This clonotype was counted a few times. The chain joins TRBV6-6 to TRBJ2-7; the match to TRBD2 covers 13 bases. The junction had 7 bases not matched to a gene; V was cut back by 8 bases and J by 0 bases. Germline V gene data show CDR1 as MNHNY and CDR2 as SVGAGI (reference sequence). This CDR3 comprises 16 residues. In DNA form, the CDR3 reads TGTGCCAGCCGACTAGCGGGGGGTATTAACTCCTACGAGCAGTACGTC. This codes for CASRLAGGINSYEQYV.

This clonotype was recorded at least ten times. CDR3 DNA: TGCGCCAGCAGTCTGACAGGGTTTTCCACAGATACGCAGTATTTT. Its protein is CASSLTGFSTDTQYF. The rearrangement joins TRBV5-1 to TRBJ2-3, with TRBD1 matching 7 bases. The germline CDR1 and CDR2 sequences are SGHRS and YFSETQ. The CDR3 is made up of 15 amino acids. The V and J ends lost 5 bases and 2 bases, in that order; junction bases with no gene match: 8.

This clonotype showed up just a few times. The chain carries TRBV11-2 and TRBJ2-7; 7 bases map to TRBD1. The CDR3 has 15 amino acids. J gave up 3 bases and V 5 bases, and 10 bases lay outside the gene matches. The germline V gene has CDR1 SGHAT and CDR2 FQNNGV. This chain's CDR3 is CASSRPGQIYYEQYF. The CDR3 nucleotides are TGTGCCAGCAGCAGGCCGGGACAGATCTACTACGAGCAGTACTTC.

This clonotype was counted ten times or more. This sequence joins TRBV5-1 and TRBJ2-1, with D possibly being TRBD2 (5 bases). In germline, CDR1 is SGHRS, CDR2 YFSETQ. The CDR3 is 15 residues long. V lost 4 bases and J lost 0, with 11 bases in between. The chain's CDR3 is CASSRAVLSYNEQFF. The DNA of the CDR3 is TGCGCCAGCAGCAGAGCGGTTCTCTCCTACAATGAGCAGTTCTTC.

This chain joins TRBV11-2 and TRBJ2-3; D unresolved. The ends were cut back, 3 bases at V and 3 bases at J, with 10 bases in the middle. CDR3 length: 14 residues. Germline CDR1 and CDR2: SGHAT and FQNNGV. CDR3 DNA sequence: TGTGCCAGCAGCTTTTTACACGATACAGATACGCAGTATTTT. Translated, it gives CASSFLHDTDTQYF.